These 11 T cell receptor beta chains originate from one sample sequenced in a study of CD8 T cells in ankylosing spondylitis. Using its own MiXCR run on the 5' RACE reads, TCRdb lists one record per CDR3 protein. The sample records 300,000 to 350,000 distinct CDR3 sequences, under 25% being singletons. The sequencing input was blood, either unsorted or a sorted T cell fraction (not recorded which). The receptors originated from a female donor with ankylosing spondylitis or in good health (not recorded which).

V is TRBV30 and J is TRBJ2-2, with D possibly being TRBD1 (5 bases). The CDR3 length is 13 residues. V was shortened by 3 bases and J by 6 bases, with 11 bases between the two germline ends. Germline CDR1 and CDR2: GTSNPN and SVGIG (reference sequence). The CDR3 region has the DNA TGTGCCTGGAGGAACAGGATGTCCGGGGAGCTGTTTTTT. Translating it yields CAWRNRMSGELFF.

This rearrangement joins TRBV7-2 to TRBJ2-5; 7 nucleotides line up with TRBD2. The ends lost 0 bases at V and 5 bases at J; junction bases unmatched: 9. CDR3 length: 16 residues. Germline CDR1 is SGHTA and CDR2 is FQGNSA. CDR3 in DNA: TGTGCCAGCAGCTTAGCGGGAAGAGCGGGGTATGAGACCCAGTACTTC. Translating it yields CASSLAGRAGYETQYF.

This clonotype was recorded at least ten times. This chain connects TRBV6-2 or TRBV6-3 to TRBJ2-1; 13 positions agree with TRBD2. V dropped 4 bases and J dropped 4; count of bases not matched to a gene: 10. This CDR3 is built from 18 residues. Germline V CDR1 and CDR2: MNHEY, SVGEGT. CDR3 sequence: CASSSLGLAGVGYNEQFF. CDR3 in DNA: TGTGCCAGCAGTTCTCTTGGACTAGCGGGAGTGGGGTACAATGAGCAGTTCTTC.

This clonotype was found many times. The chain links TRBV3-1 to TRBJ2-6; D gene ambiguous. Trimming removed 3 bases from V and 3 bases from J, with 0 bases in between. CDR3 size: 12 residues. From germline, CDR1 is LGHDT and CDR2 YNNKEL (reference sequence). The CDR3 DNA sequence: TGTGCCAGCAGCCATGGGGCCAACGTCCTGACTTTC. Protein sequence: CASSHGANVLTF. The full variable domain, its missing parts supplied by reference TRBV3-1 and TRBJ2-6, is DTAVSQTPKYLVTQMGNDKSIKCEQNLGHDTMYWYKQDSKKFLKIMFSYNNKELIINETVPNRFSPKSPDKAHLNLHINSLELGDSAVYFCASSHGANVLTFGAGSRLTVL.

About this clonotype itself: Sequence at one end of the junction differs from germline and may be a read error. The rearrangement uses TRBV20-1 and TRBJ2-1, with D possibly being TRBD2 (6 bases). This CDR3 region has 11 residues. In germline, CDR1 is DFQATT, CDR2 SNEGSKA (reference sequence). The CDR3, as DNA: TGCAGTGCTAGCCGGGGGAATGAGCAGCTCTTC. This translates into CSASRGNEQLF.

V and J are TRBV9 and TRBJ2-3; 10 bases are shared with TRBD2. After removal of 4 bases from V and 5 bases from J, the junction contained 7 bases not matched to a gene. This CDR3 has 15 amino acids. Germline-derived CDR1 and CDR2 are SGDLS and YYNGEE. The CDR3 DNA reads as TGTGCCAGCAGCCAAGGACTAGCGGAGAAAGATACGCAGTATTTT. It yields the protein CASSQGLAEKDTQYF.

The DNA of the CDR3 is TGTGCCAGCACCCCGGGACTCCGACTAAGCTACAATGAGCAGTTCTTC. This encodes CASTPGLRLSYNEQFF. The chain employs TRBV12-3 or TRBV12-4 and TRBJ2-1, with a possible D match to TRBD2 (6 bases). Between the trimmed V and J ends, which lost 7 bases and 3 bases, there was a span of 19 bases. The CDR3 runs 16 residues.

The chain employs TRBV15 and TRBJ2-3; D is undetermined. V shed 0 bases and J shed 4 bases, with 11 bases lying between them. This CDR3 contains 15 residues. Germline values: CDR1 LNHNV, CDR2 YYDKDF (reference sequence). The CDR3 bases are TGTGCCACCAGCAGAGATCCTAAGGGCCCAGATACGCAGTATTTT. It codes for CATSRDPKGPDTQYF.

The chain carries TRBV7-2 and TRBJ1-6; D is undetermined. Germline CDR1 and CDR2: SGHTA and FQGNSA. The V end lost 2 bases, the J end lost 5 bases, and 7 bases lay between the germline ends. The CDR3 is 14 residues long. The CDR3 sequence: CASSLNRNNSPLHF. For the CDR3, the DNA is TGTGCCAGCAGCTTAAACAGAAATAATTCACCCCTCCACTTT.

This clonotype was seen more than once but under ten times. J is TRBJ2-1 and V is TRBV5-1, with 11 bases aligning to TRBD2. The CDR3 extends over 14 amino acids. The V gene's germline CDR1 is SGHRS and CDR2 YFSETQ. V shed 3 bases and J 7 bases; nucleotides not matched to a gene: 3. CDR3 sequence: CASSSGTSGNEQFF. CDR3 in DNA: TGCGCCAGCAGCTCCGGGACTAGCGGTAATGAGCAGTTCTTC.

The table lists this clonotype with many counts. V gene TRBV29-1 combines with J gene TRBJ2-1, with 9 bases identical to TRBD1. Germline V CDR1 and CDR2: SQVTM, ANQGSEA. The V segment lost 4 bases and the J segment 2 bases; nucleotides outside the gene matches: 3. The CDR3 extends over 14 amino acids. CDR3 bases: TGCAGCGTTGCCGGGACAGGGACCTACAATGAGCAGTTCTTC. This encodes CSVAGTGTYNEQFF.